A single sample is the source of the 14 T cell receptor beta chains below, sequenced in a study of technical replicates of blood from several donors. Assay used: immunoSEQ multiplex PCR; TCRdb lists only in-frame clones, some missing. The sample records fewer than 95,000 clones, 85% to 95% being singletons. The sequenced material came from T cells isolated from PBMCs. The receptors stem from a human donor in good health.

The chain uses TRBV5-1 and TRBJ2-2, with TRBD2 matching over 7 bases. V dropped 1 base and J dropped 2; count of bases not matched to a gene: 5. Germline CDR1 SGHRS, CDR2 YFSETQ. CDR3 length equals 16 residues. The CDR3 protein is CASSLNGLGNTGELFF. The CDR3 nucleotides are TGCGCCAGCAGCTTGAACGGACTAGGTAACACCGGGGAGCTGTTTTTT.

The CDR3 sequence is CASSLSGQGRTYEQYF. The CDR3 bases are TGTGCCAGCAGTTTATCGGGACAGGGGAGAACCTACGAGCAGTACTTC. This sequence joins TRBV27 and TRBJ2-7, with TRBD1 identical over 10 bases. The CDR3 runs 16 residues. The V gene's germline CDR1 is MNHEY and CDR2 SMNVEV (reference sequence). V gave up 0 bases and J gave up 2 bases; unmatched junction bases: 4.

The genes are TRBV10-3 and TRBJ1-1; tentative D call: TRBD1 (6 bases). V was pared by 0 bases and J by 1 base, with 6 bases between. The CDR3 covers 14 residues. Germline V gene data show CDR1 as ENHRY and CDR2 as SYGVKD. Here the CDR3 reads CAISESGGNTEAFF. The DNA of the CDR3 is TGTGCCATCAGTGAGTCAGGGGGGAACACTGAAGCTTTCTTT.

The genes are TRBV29-1 and TRBJ2-7; 8 bases align to TRBD1. Germline values: CDR1 SQVTM, CDR2 ANQGSEA. The CDR3 runs 13 residues. The V segment lost 4 bases and the J segment 5 bases; nucleotides outside the gene matches: 7. CDR3 bases: TGCAGCGTTGTAGTCGGGACAGGCCACGAGCAGTACTTC. This sequence encodes CSVVVGTGHEQYF.

The chain carries TRBV11-2 and TRBJ1-1; a possible D gene is TRBD1 (5 bases). Germline values: CDR1 SGHAT, CDR2 FQNNGV. With 5 bases removed from V and 8 bases from J, the gap between germline ends came to 15 bases. The CDR3 runs to 13 residues. In DNA, the CDR3 is TGTGCCAGCAGCACCGGGCCACAGGACGAAGCTTTCTTT. Protein: CASSTGPQDEAFF.

The chain links TRBV27 to TRBJ2-3; TRBD1 matches at 7 bases. J lost 2 bases, V lost 2 bases, and 4 bases had no gene match. This CDR3 region has 15 residues. The germline CDR1 and CDR2 sequences are MNHEY and SMNVEV (reference sequence). The DNA of the CDR3 is TGTGCCAGCAGTTTACTGACAGGGATCACAGATACGCAGTATTTT. This translates into CASSLLTGITDTQYF.

This chain links TRBV5-1 with TRBJ2-2, with 15 bases identical to TRBD2. With V trimmed by 5 bases and J by 5 bases, 4 bases remained unmatched. The CDR3 is 16 amino acids. The V gene's germline CDR1 is SGHRS and CDR2 YFSETQ. The CDR3: CASRKGLAGGTGELFF. The CDR3 DNA follows: TGCGCCAGCAGGAAGGGACTAGCGGGAGGAACCGGGGAGCTGTTTTTT.

This clone was seen only once. The J gene is TRBJ2-6, the V gene TRBV7-6; TRBD2 aligns across 11 bases. The CDR3 contains 22 residues. V lost 2 bases, J lost 0 bases, and 15 bases stayed unmatched. Germline values: CDR1 SGHVS, CDR2 FNYEAQ. In nucleotides, the CDR3 is TGTGCCAGCAGCTTATCTCACAGGGCTAGCGGGGGGTCCAGCTCTGGGGCCAACGTCCTGACTTTC. Protein sequence: CASSLSHRASGGSSSGANVLTF.

The chain employs TRBV5-5 and TRBJ2-2; TRBD2 matches at 8 bases. This CDR3 has 16 amino acids. Losses at the gene ends were 1 base for V and 0 bases for J; bases not matched to a gene: 2. CDR1 and CDR2 from the germline V gene are SGHKS and YYEKEE (reference sequence). In DNA form, the CDR3 reads TGTGCCAGCAGCTTGTCGGGAGGGGCGAACACCGGGGAGCTGTTTTTT. Translating it yields CASSLSGGANTGELFF.

This clone appeared once. This chain uses TRBV7-6 with TRBJ2-7; 11 nucleotides align to TRBD2. Germline CDR1 is SGHVS and CDR2 is FNYEAQ. The CDR3 loop spans 18 amino acids. Unmatched junction bases numbered 14, after V lost 5 bases and J lost 2 bases. The CDR3 is CASSPLRFGTSGTYEQYF. DNA of the CDR3: TGTGCCAGCAGCCCCCTTAGGTTCGGGACTAGCGGCACCTACGAGCAGTACTTC.

The chain combines TRBV7-9 with TRBJ2-7, with 9 bases identical to TRBD1. This CDR3 contains 16 residues. Germline CDR1 reads SEHNR; CDR2 reads FQNEAQ (reference sequence). The V gene end was trimmed by 5 bases and the J gene end by 4 bases; junction bases not matched to a gene: 12. Written as DNA, the CDR3 is TGTGCCAGCAGCCTTAACCGGGACAGGGAAGAGTACGAGCAGTACTTC. Its protein product is CASSLNRDREEYEQYF.

This rearrangement joins TRBV19 to TRBJ1-6, with D perhaps TRBD1 (5 bases). Germline lookup yields CDR1 LNHDA and CDR2 SQIVND (reference sequence). This CDR3 has 17 amino acids. V was clipped by 5 bases and J by 10 bases, with 24 bases between them. The CDR3 DNA reads as TGTGCCAGTAGTCCGGGCTTTCCAGGGTTCGTCGCATCACCCCTCCACTTT. It is translated as CASSPGFPGFVASPLHF. Combining the CDR3 with reference TRBV19 and TRBJ1-6 gives the whole variable domain DGGITQSPKYLFRKEGQNVTLSCEQNLNHDAMYWYRQDPGQGLRLIYYSQIVNDFQKGDIAEGYSVSREKKESFPLTVTSAQKNPTAFYLCASSPGFPGFVASPLHFGNGTRLTVT.

V and J are TRBV19 and TRBJ1-5, with TRBD1 identical over 8 bases. The CDR3 covers 13 residues. Germline V gene data show CDR1 as LNHDA and CDR2 as SQIVND (reference sequence). Unmatched junction bases numbered 4, after V lost 8 bases and J lost 4 bases. The CDR3 DNA is TGTGCCAGTTCCGGGACAGGTAATCAGCCCCAGCATTTT. Translating it yields CASSGTGNQPQHF.

The rearrangement uses TRBV28 and TRBJ2-7; 8 bases are a match to TRBD1. Trimming at V came to 7 bases and at J to 4 bases, leaving 9 bases not matched to a gene. CDR1 and CDR2 (germline): MDHEN, SYDVKM. This CDR3 is 14 amino acids long. The DNA for the CDR3 is TGTGCCAGCACTTCCAGGACAGGGCAGTACGAGCAGTACTTC. Translation gives CASTSRTGQYEQYF.